Shown below are 13 T cell receptor beta chains from a single sample sequenced in a study of cytomegalovirus exposure and HLA in healthy donors. PCR involved 60 Vbeta and 13 Jbeta primers. Profiled with immunoSEQ multiplex PCR; TCRdb holds only in-frame clones, not every one. Among about 240,000 clones listed, around 81% were seen once. Sequencing input: PBMCs. The receptors here all came from a woman aged 60-70 years in good health and CMV-seropositive.

The rearrangement uses TRBV5-5 and TRBJ2-1; D gene unclear. The V gene lost 0 bases and the J gene lost 3 bases, with 10 bases spanning the gap. Germline loops: CDR1 SGHKS, CDR2 YYEKEE (reference sequence). This CDR3 is built from 15 residues. The CDR3 nucleotides read TGTGCCAGCAGCTTGGTTGCTAACCTCTACAATGAGCAGTTCTTC. It translates to CASSLVANLYNEQFF.

The chain has TRBV11-2 and TRBJ2-1; TRBD2 might be the D (5 bases). The germline gives CDR1 SGHAT, CDR2 FQNNGV. This CDR3 contains 14 residues. Trimming shortened V by 5 bases and J by 4 bases, and 12 bases separated the two germline ends. In DNA, the CDR3 is TGTGCCAGCAGCCTTCTTCGGGGATACAATGAGCAGTTCTTC. Translated, it gives CASSLLRGYNEQFF. Filled out from reference TRBV11-2 and TRBJ2-1, the complete variable domain reads EAGVAQSPRYKIIEKRQSVAFWCNPISGHATLYWYQQILGQGPKLLIQFQNNGVVDDSQLPKDRFSAERLKGVDSTLKIQPAKLEDSAVYLCASSLLRGYNEQFFGPGTRLTVL.

The chain couples TRBV4-2 to TRBJ2-7; 13 bases are shared with TRBD2. The CDR3 sequence is 17 residues long. Trimming took 4 bases from V and 0 from J; bases not matched to a gene: 6. Germline values: CDR1 LGHNA, CDR2 YNFKEQ. The CDR3 reads CASSRGLAGSNSYEQYF. CDR3 in DNA: TGTGCCAGCAGCCGGGGACTAGCGGGATCGAACTCCTACGAGCAGTACTTC.

The J gene is TRBJ2-7, the V gene TRBV11-2; 9 bases agree with TRBD2. The V and J ends lost 1 base and 3 bases, in that order; junction bases with no gene match: 4. CDR1 is SGHAT, CDR2 FQNNGV, per germline. The CDR3 is 15 residues long. The CDR3 sequence is CASSLADSGSYEQYF. CDR3 nucleotides: TGTGCCAGCAGCTTAGCGGATAGCGGGAGCTACGAGCAGTACTTC.

The chain has TRBV19 and TRBJ1-1; the D gene is possibly TRBD1 (6 bases). The CDR3 length is 14 residues. Trimming removed 1 base at V and 1 base at J, with 7 bases between. Germline lookup yields CDR1 LNHDA and CDR2 SQIVND (reference sequence). The DNA of the CDR3 is TGTGCCAGTAGTATAGCAGGGGCGAACACTGAAGCTTTCTTT. Translating it yields CASSIAGANTEAFF. The full variable domain, its missing parts supplied by reference TRBV19 and TRBJ1-1, is DGGITQSPKYLFRKEGQNVTLSCEQNLNHDAMYWYRQDPGQGLRLIYYSQIVNDFQKGDIAEGYSVSREKKESFPLTVTSAQKNPTAFYLCASSIAGANTEAFFGQGTRLTVV.

The chain has TRBV19 and TRBJ2-5; D possibly corresponds to TRBD2 (6 bases). The germline gives CDR1 LNHDA, CDR2 SQIVND (reference sequence). The CDR3 covers 12 residues. CDR3 amino acids: CAAGPGGETQYF. Here the CDR3 DNA reads TGTGCAGCCGGCCCCGGGGGAGAGACCCAGTACTTC.

V gene TRBV27 combines with J gene TRBJ2-2; the D gene is possibly TRBD1 (6 bases). Germline CDR1 and CDR2: MNHEY and SMNVEV (reference sequence). V was shortened by 1 base and J by 8 bases, with 11 bases between the two germline ends. The CDR3 extends over 14 amino acids. This CDR3 reads CASSLLQGFGELFF. The DNA of the CDR3 is TGTGCCAGCAGTTTATTACAGGGCTTTGGGGAGCTGTTTTTT.

The chain joins TRBV19 to TRBJ2-1; D may be TRBD2 (5 bases). Per germline, CDR1 LNHDA and CDR2 SQIVND (reference sequence). There are 12 residues in the CDR3. Trimming left V 9 bases short and J 0 bases short, with 6 bases between. The CDR3 coding sequence is TGTGCCAGCCGGGACTCCTACAATGAGCAGTTCTTC. The encoded protein is CASRDSYNEQFF.

The rearrangement links TRBV13 to TRBJ2-2; 8 positions agree with TRBD1. CDR1 is PRHDT, CDR2 FYEKMQ, per germline (reference sequence). J lost 1 base, V lost 3 bases, and 4 bases had no gene match. The CDR3 totals 16 residues. The chain's CDR3 is CASSLAGGKNTGELFF. In DNA form, the CDR3 reads TGTGCCAGCAGCTTGGCAGGGGGCAAGAACACCGGGGAGCTGTTTTTT.

This rearrangement joins TRBV29-1 to TRBJ2-1; TRBD1 might be the D (6 bases). CDR1 is SQVTM and CDR2 is ANQGSEA in the germline V gene. The V gene lost 4 bases and the J gene lost 13 bases, with 20 bases spanning the gap. The CDR3 is 13 residues long. CDR3 nucleotide sequence: TGCAGCGTTGTGACAGGATTCCTCTTTGAACAGTTCTTC. Protein sequence: CSVVTGFLFEQFF.

The chain couples TRBV27 to TRBJ2-7; 8 bases match TRBD1. Germline-derived CDR1 and CDR2 are MNHEY and SMNVEV (reference sequence). The CDR3 contains 16 residues. Losses at the gene ends were 11 bases for V and 0 bases for J; bases not matched to a gene: 15. CDR3 residues: CAASPSTGDFSYEQYF. The CDR3 nucleotides are TGTGCCGCGAGCCCCTCGACAGGGGACTTCTCCTACGAGCAGTACTTC.

The chain recombines TRBV2 with TRBJ1-5; 7 nucleotides align to TRBD1. Germline V gene sequence: CDR1 SNHLY, CDR2 FYNNEI. With 5 bases clipped from V and 0 bases from J, the junction kept 7 bases outside the gene matches. This CDR3 contains 16 residues. In DNA form, the CDR3 reads TGTGCCAGCAGTCGGGACAGCGGCCTTAGCAATCAGCCCCAGCATTTT. Amino acid sequence: CASSRDSGLSNQPQHF.

The chain links TRBV2 to TRBJ2-3; 7 nucleotides line up with TRBD1. J gave up 1 base and V 3 bases, and 7 bases lay outside the gene matches. CDR3 length equals 16 residues. The germline CDR1 and CDR2 sequences are SNHLY and FYNNEI. The chain's CDR3 is CASSEMTGLGTDTQYF. DNA of the CDR3: TGTGCCAGCAGTGAGATGACAGGGTTGGGCACAGATACGCAGTATTTT. The variable domain in full, with the rest retrieved from reference TRBV2 and TRBJ2-3, is EPEVTQTPSHQVTQMGQEVILRCVPISNHLYFYWYRQILGQKVEFLVSFYNNEISEKSEIFDDQFSVERPDGSNFTLKIRSTKLEDSAMYFCASSEMTGLGTDTQYFGPGTRLTVL.